The 14 T cell receptor beta chains below were found in one sample sequenced in a study of shared clonotypes between healthy human individuals. Using immunoSEQ multiplex PCR, the repertoire was profiled, and TCRdb retains in-frame clones only, with some absent. The data hold about 2.1 million clones, with 93% observed a single time. CD45RO-negative, CCR7-positively selected cells formed the naive CD8 fraction, excluding terminally differentiated effector memory CD45RA+ cells. Source material: naive CD8+ T cells from PBMCs. The receptors originated from a man between 18 and 29 years old in good health. Some clones in this sample may be carry-over from other donors' samples.

The gene calls are TRBV7-2 and TRBJ1-4; D gene unclear. Germline CDR1 is SGHTA and CDR2 is FQGNSA. Deletions cut 0 bases from V and 2 bases from J, with 10 bases between. The length of the CDR3 is 16 residues. CDR3 DNA: TGTGCCAGCAGCTTAGCGGTTTATGCTACTAATGAAAAACTGTTTTTT. Amino acids: CASSLAVYATNEKLFF. The variable domain in full, with the rest retrieved from reference TRBV7-2 and TRBJ1-4, is GAGVSQSPSNKVTEKGKDVELRCDPISGHTALYWYRQSLGQGLEFLIYFQGNSAPDKSGLPSDRFSAERTGGSVSTLTIQRTQQEDSAVYLCASSLAVYATNEKLFFGSGTQLSVL.

With regard to this clone: This sample also contains other DNA sequences that code for the same CDR3. The CDR3 DNA is TGTGCCAGCAGCGTGGGGAGCGGTAGCAATCAGCCCCAGCATTTT. Its translation: CASSVGSGSNQPQHF. The chain combines TRBV9 with TRBJ1-5; D is uncertain. Germline CDR1 and CDR2: SGDLS and YYNGEE. V lost 2 bases and J lost 0, with 9 bases in between. This CDR3 spans 15 amino acids.

The rearrangement uses TRBV28 and TRBJ2-1; D may correspond to TRBD1 or TRBD2 (6 bases each). V shed 4 bases and J shed 3 bases, with 25 bases lying between them. CDR1 and CDR2 from the germline V gene are MDHEN and SYDVKM. The CDR3 spans 19 residues. CDR3 bases: TGTGCCAGCAGTTCCCCTTCGGAGGGGGTGTGGGGAGACTACAATGAGCAGTTCTTC. This codes for CASSSPSEGVWGDYNEQFF.

The chain's CDR3 is CASSFATGGYGYTF. Written as DNA, the CDR3 is TGTGCCAGCAGTTTCGCTACCGGGGGTTATGGCTACACCTTC. The chain carries TRBV28 and TRBJ1-2; D is possibly TRBD1 (5 bases). V shed 3 bases and J shed 5 bases, with 13 bases lying between them. The CDR3 totals 14 residues. The germline CDR1 and CDR2 sequences are MDHEN and SYDVKM.

The chain is built from TRBV27 and TRBJ2-5, with TRBD2 matching 11 bases. V gave up 5 bases and J gave up 2 bases; unmatched junction bases: 7. The CDR3 contains 16 residues. In germline, CDR1 is MNHEY, CDR2 SMNVEV (reference sequence). CDR3 protein: CASSPVGLAEQETQYF. The CDR3 DNA is TGTGCCAGCAGTCCGGTGGGACTAGCGGAACAAGAGACCCAGTACTTC.

The J gene is TRBJ2-5, the V gene TRBV4-1; 10 nucleotides match TRBD1. V lost 1 base, J lost 11 bases, and 10 bases stayed unmatched. The CDR3 is made up of 15 amino acids. From germline, CDR1 is MGHRA and CDR2 YSYEKL. CDR3: CASSQARQGAWEQYF. The CDR3 DNA sequence: TGCGCCAGCAGCCAAGCCCGACAGGGGGCTTGGGAGCAGTACTTC.

The V and J genes are TRBV10-1 and TRBJ2-2, with TRBD1 matching over 8 bases. The CDR3 sequence is 16 residues long. Per germline, CDR1 WNHNN and CDR2 SYGVQD (reference sequence). With V trimmed by 6 bases and J by 2 bases, 8 bases remained unmatched. The CDR3 nucleotides are TGCGCCAGCAGCACGGGACAGGCCTTCAACACCGGGGAGCTGTTTTTT. Protein sequence: CASSTGQAFNTGELFF.

The V gene is TRBV4-1, the J gene TRBJ2-3; D is perhaps TRBD1 or TRBD2 (5 bases each). Deletions cut 1 base from V and 5 bases from J, with 16 bases between. Germline V gene lookup returns CDR1 MGHRA and CDR2 YSYEKL. This CDR3 spans 16 amino acids. CDR3 coding DNA: TGCGCCAGCAGCCAAGTAAGGGGCGGGTCGGGAGATACGCAGTATTTT. This translates into CASSQVRGGSGDTQYF.

The chain employs TRBV6-6 and TRBJ2-5; 7 nucleotides match TRBD2. The V gene's germline CDR1 is MNHNY and CDR2 SVGAGI (reference sequence). CDR3 length: 16 residues. V gave up 0 bases and J gave up 5 bases; unmatched junction bases: 9. In DNA, the CDR3 is TGTGCCAGCAGTTACTCTTCGGGGAGGGAGGGGGAGACCCAGTACTTC. It translates to CASSYSSGREGETQYF.

The chain couples TRBV7-8 to TRBJ2-7; the match to TRBD2 covers 12 bases. Germline values: CDR1 SGHVS, CDR2 FQNEAQ. V shed 5 bases, J shed 5 bases, and the junction held 7 bases outside the gene matches. This CDR3 contains 15 residues. In DNA, the CDR3 is TGTGCCAGCAGCCATGGGACTAGCGGGTGGGACGAGCAGTACTTC. Encoded protein: CASSHGTSGWDEQYF.

The J gene is TRBJ2-1, the V gene TRBV9; no reliable D call. Trimming left V 0 bases short and J 7 bases short, with 14 bases between. The CDR3 contains 15 residues. CDR1 and CDR2 (germline): SGDLS, YYNGEE. The CDR3 nucleotides read TGTGCCAGCAGCGTAGGAGGAAGGCCCCAGAATGAGCAGTTCTTC. Translation: CASSVGGRPQNEQFF.

A single count supports this clone. This CDR3 is also generated by other DNA sequences in the sample. The chain links TRBV7-9 to TRBJ2-2; D is tentatively TRBD1 or TRBD2 (5 bases each). The CDR3 has 16 residues. In germline, CDR1 is SEHNR, CDR2 FQNEAQ (reference sequence). With 0 bases removed from V and 2 bases from J, the gap between germline ends came to 10 bases. CDR3 amino acids: CASSLAPGPNTGELFF. For the CDR3, the DNA is TGTGCCAGCAGCTTAGCGCCGGGGCCAAACACCGGGGAGCTGTTTTTT.

V usage is TRBV27 and J usage is TRBJ1-1; D unresolved. The CDR3 has 14 amino acids. Per germline, CDR1 MNHEY and CDR2 SMNVEV (reference sequence). The V gene lost 3 bases and the J gene lost 4 bases, with 12 bases spanning the gap. The CDR3 loop is CASSFGVWSTEAFF. In DNA, the CDR3 is TGTGCCAGCAGTTTTGGGGTTTGGTCCACTGAAGCTTTCTTT.

The chain couples TRBV28 to TRBJ1-5; the D gene is possibly TRBD1 (5 bases). The germline V gene encodes CDR1 MDHEN and CDR2 SYDVKM. Trimming removed 6 bases from V and 3 bases from J, with 12 bases in between. The CDR3 totals 14 residues. CDR3: CASSPDSFNQPQHF. CDR3 coding DNA: TGTGCCAGCAGCCCAGACAGTTTCAATCAGCCCCAGCATTTT.